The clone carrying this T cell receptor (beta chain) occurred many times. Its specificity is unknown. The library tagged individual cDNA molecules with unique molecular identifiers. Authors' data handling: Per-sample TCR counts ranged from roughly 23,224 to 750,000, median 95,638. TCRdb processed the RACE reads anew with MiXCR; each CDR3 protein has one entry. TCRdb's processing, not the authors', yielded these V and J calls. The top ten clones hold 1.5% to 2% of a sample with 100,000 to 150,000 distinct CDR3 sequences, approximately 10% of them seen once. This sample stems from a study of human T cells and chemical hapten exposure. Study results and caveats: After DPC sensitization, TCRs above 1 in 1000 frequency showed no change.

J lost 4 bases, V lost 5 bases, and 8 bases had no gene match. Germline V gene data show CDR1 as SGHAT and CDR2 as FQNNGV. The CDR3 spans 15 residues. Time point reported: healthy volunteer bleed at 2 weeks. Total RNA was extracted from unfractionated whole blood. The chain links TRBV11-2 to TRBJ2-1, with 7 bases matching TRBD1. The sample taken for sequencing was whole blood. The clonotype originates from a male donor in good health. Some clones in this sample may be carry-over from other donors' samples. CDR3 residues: CASSQGTEPYNEQFF. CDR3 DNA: TGTGCCAGCAGCCAAGGGACAGAGCCATACAATGAGCAGTTCTTC.